These 20 T cell receptor beta chains originate from one sample sequenced in a study of T cell repertoires in cytomegalovirus infection. TCRdb passed the reads through MiXCR, listing each CDR3 protein once. The data hold around 130,000 distinct CDR3 sequences, with roughly a quarter observed a single time. These receptors' antigens are unknown. Sequencing used PBMCs, sequenced either directly or after in vitro stimulation (not recorded which). Receptor source: a human donor in good health (CMV status not recorded). Some clones in this sample may be carry-over from other donors' samples.

This clonotype was seen a few times. One junction end does not reproduce the germline sequence, and a read error may be involved. V is TRBV10-3 and J is TRBJ1-5, with D perhaps matching TRBD1 (5 bases). Germline V CDR1 and CDR2: ENHRY, SYGVKD. The CDR3 has 15 amino acids. The CDR3: CAISESSGTNLPQHF. The CDR3 coding sequence is TGTGCCATCAGTGAGTCCTCAGGGACGAATCTGCCCCAGCATTTT.

This clonotype was counted many times. This chain joins TRBV7-2 and TRBJ2-3; a weak D match, TRBD2 (5 bases). The V end lost 4 bases, the J end lost 7 bases, and 12 bases lay between the germline ends. The germline CDR1 and CDR2 sequences are SGHTA and FQGNSA. CDR3 length: 13 residues. CDR3 DNA: TGTGCCAGCAGCTCCCCCACGGGATATACGCAGTATTTT. Translation: CASSSPTGYTQYF.

Comment on this clonotype: Sequence at one end of the junction differs from germline and may be a read error. The chain has TRBV7-2 and TRBJ2-3; D is uncertain. The germline CDR1 and CDR2 sequences are SGHTA and FQGNSA. The CDR3 spans 16 residues. The CDR3 protein is CASSLGPSGYTNTQYF. In DNA, the CDR3 is TGTGCCAGCAGCTTAGGGCCTAGTGGGTACACAAATACGCAGTATTTT.

This clonotype was seen only a few times. This chain uses TRBV6-2 or TRBV6-3 with TRBJ2-5, with 8 nucleotides matching TRBD2. The V gene end was trimmed by 4 bases and the J gene end by 3 bases; junction bases not matched to a gene: 13. This CDR3 is built from 17 residues. Germline V lookup: CDR1 MNHEY, CDR2 SVGEGT. In DNA form, the CDR3 reads TGTGCCAGCAGTTCTCCCGTCCGGATAGCGGGAAAAGAGACCCAGTACTTC. This translates into CASSSPVRIAGKETQYF.

This clonotype occurred a few times. The chain employs TRBV7-9 and TRBJ1-1; the D gene is possibly TRBD1 (6 bases). CDR1 SEHNR and CDR2 FQNEAQ come from the germline V gene (reference sequence). The V end was cut by 3 bases, the J end by 6 bases, with 17 bases between. The CDR3 extends over 15 amino acids. CDR3 sequence (DNA): TGTGCCAGCAGCTTTGCAGGGGATCGGGGCGCTGAAGCTTTCTTT. It is translated as CASSFAGDRGAEAFF.

The V call is TRBV20-1, the J call TRBJ2-1, with 7 positions matching TRBD2. V lost 5 bases to trimming and J lost 0 bases; unmatched junction nucleotides: 4. Germline V CDR1 and CDR2: DFQATT, SNEGSKA (reference sequence). CDR3 length: 14 amino acids. The CDR3, as DNA: TGCAGTGCTTCCAGCGGGAACTCCTACAATGAGCAGTTCTTC. It yields the protein CSASSGNSYNEQFF.

This clonotype was seen more than once but under ten times. The chain links TRBV20-1 to TRBJ2-5, with TRBD2 matching 9 bases. Germline V gene lookup returns CDR1 DFQATT and CDR2 SNEGSKA (reference sequence). Losses at the gene ends were 6 bases for V and 1 base for J; bases not matched to a gene: 12. The CDR3 is 16 amino acids. The CDR3 region is CSAAGTSFRSQETQYF. CDR3 nucleotide sequence: TGCAGTGCGGCCGGGACTAGCTTCCGAAGCCAAGAGACCCAGTACTTC.

The J gene is TRBJ1-1, the V gene TRBV4-1, with TRBD1 as a possible D gene (5 bases). Trimming left V 5 bases short and J 0 bases short, with 10 bases between. Germline V gene sequence: CDR1 MGHRA, CDR2 YSYEKL. The CDR3 is made up of 14 amino acids. CDR3 amino acids: CASSGTVLNTEAFF. The CDR3 DNA is TGCGCCAGCAGCGGGACTGTCCTGAACACTGAAGCTTTCTTT.

This clonotype was recorded a few times. The chain couples TRBV6-1 to TRBJ2-5; 10 nucleotides line up with TRBD2. J lost 2 bases, V lost 8 bases, and 8 bases had no gene match. This CDR3 is 15 amino acids long. Germline V gives CDR1 MNHNS, CDR2 SASEGT. CDR3 sequence reads: CASHPQRGGQETQYF. The CDR3 coding sequence is TGTGCCAGCCACCCCCAGCGGGGGGGTCAAGAGACCCAGTACTTC.

At least ten counts were recorded for this clonotype. The chain is built from TRBV12-5 and TRBJ2-2; 14 nucleotides agree with TRBD2. After removal of 3 bases from V and 3 bases from J, the junction contained 6 bases not matched to a gene. Germline V CDR1 and CDR2: LGHNT, FRNRAP. The CDR3 spans 18 residues. Here the CDR3 DNA reads TGTGCTAGTGGTTTACCGGGACTAGCGGGAGTGCACACCGGGGAGCTGTTTTTT. Translating gives CASGLPGLAGVHTGELFF.

This chain connects TRBV7-3 to TRBJ2-3; 9 bases fit TRBD2. With V trimmed by 1 base and J by 4 bases, 6 bases remained unmatched. Germline CDR1 is SGHTA and CDR2 is FQGTGA. The CDR3 consists of 16 residues. The CDR3 is CASSLISGSESDTQYF. The CDR3 bases are TGTGCCAGCAGCTTAATTAGCGGGAGTGAGTCAGATACGCAGTATTTT. The variable domain in full, completed from reference TRBV7-3 and TRBJ2-3, reads GAGVSQTPSNKVTEKGKYVELRCDPISGHTALYWYRQSLGQGPEFLIYFQGTGAADDSGLPNDRFFAVRPEGSVSTLKIQRTERGDSAVYLCASSLISGSESDTQYFGPGTRLTVL.

CDR3 region: CASRPRDRMNTEAFF. The CDR3 coding sequence is TGTGCCAGCAGGCCTAGGGACAGAATGAACACTGAAGCTTTCTTT. The V call is TRBV3-1, the J call TRBJ1-1, with 7 bases lining up with TRBD1. Germline trimming cut 6 bases from V and 0 bases from J; bases unmatched to any gene: 7. CDR3 length equals 15 residues. From germline, CDR1 is LGHDT and CDR2 YNNKEL (reference sequence). Combining the CDR3 with reference TRBV3-1 and TRBJ1-1 gives the whole variable domain DTAVSQTPKYLVTQMGNDKSIKCEQNLGHDTMYWYKQDSKKFLKIMFSYNNKELIINETVPNRFSPKSPDKAHLNLHINSLELGDSAVYFCASRPRDRMNTEAFFGQGTRLTVV.

This rearrangement joins TRBV7-6 to TRBJ1-2; 10 positions agree with TRBD1. With 5 bases clipped from V and 3 bases from J, the junction kept 6 bases outside the gene matches. Per the germline V gene, CDR1 is SGHVS and CDR2 is FNYEAQ. CDR3 size: 15 residues. The CDR3 region is CASSQRDRGHYGYTF. As DNA, the CDR3 is TGTGCCAGCAGCCAGCGGGACAGGGGACACTATGGCTACACCTTC.

The V call is TRBV6-2 or TRBV6-3, the J call TRBJ1-2, with unresolved D. Trimming stripped 6 bases from V and 7 bases from J, with 9 bases between. The CDR3 has 11 residues. CDR1 is MNHEY and CDR2 is SVGEGT in the germline V gene. DNA for the CDR3: TGTGCCAGCAGAAGGACGTCTGGCTACACCTTC. Its translation: CASRRTSGYTF.

This clonotype was counted a few times. The chain recombines TRBV28 with TRBJ1-1; perhaps TRBD1 as D (6 bases). V lost 10 bases, J lost 2 bases, and 11 bases lay in between. Germline V gene data show CDR1 as MDHEN and CDR2 as SYDVKM. There are 12 residues in the CDR3. The CDR3 sequence: CAITGYNTEAFF. The CDR3 region has the DNA TGTGCCATCACAGGGTATAACACTGAAGCTTTCTTT.

Here the CDR3 reads CSVQQGGGNQPQHF. The CDR3 DNA reads TGCAGCGTGCAACAGGGTGGGGGCAATCAGCCCCAGCATTTT. The gene calls are TRBV29-1 and TRBJ1-5; TRBD1 is a possible D gene (6 bases). This CDR3 has 14 amino acids. Germline CDR1 SQVTM, CDR2 ANQGSEA. V shed 6 bases and J shed 2 bases, with 14 bases lying between them.

In this sample, this clonotype turned up a few times. This chain joins TRBV29-1 and TRBJ2-5; possibly TRBD2 for D (5 bases). Germline V gives CDR1 SQVTM, CDR2 ANQGSEA. The CDR3 has 15 amino acids. V was pared by 1 base and J by 5 bases, with 17 bases between. CDR3 nucleotide sequence: TGCAGCGTTGAAGGTACCGTTCGGAGAGGGGAGACCCAGTACTTC. Translating it yields CSVEGTVRRGETQYF.

This chain joins TRBV19 and TRBJ2-2; tentatively, D is TRBD2 (5 bases). The CDR3 extends over 15 amino acids. Germline V lookup: CDR1 LNHDA, CDR2 SQIVND (reference sequence). The V gene lost 3 bases and the J gene lost 4 bases, with 12 bases spanning the gap. The CDR3 DNA is TGTGCCAGTAGTATGAGGGATAGAGGCACCGGGGAGCTGTTTTTT. Translation: CASSMRDRGTGELFF.

V gene TRBV9 combines with J gene TRBJ1-2; TRBD1 aligns across 10 bases. The CDR3 spans 14 residues. Per the germline V gene, CDR1 is SGDLS and CDR2 is YYNGEE. J was trimmed by 5 bases and V by 3 bases; bases with no gene match: 4. CDR3 region: CASSGDRGPYGYTF. The CDR3 nucleotides read TGTGCCAGCAGCGGAGACAGGGGGCCGTATGGCTACACCTTC.

The J gene is TRBJ2-1, the V gene TRBV4-1; 7 bases are a match to TRBD1. With V trimmed by 6 bases and J by 13 bases, 9 bases remained unmatched. CDR3 length: 12 amino acids. CDR1 MGHRA and CDR2 YSYEKL come from the germline V gene. The CDR3, as DNA: TGCGCCAGCAGTCAGGACAGGCCACCCCAGTTCTTC. Translated: CASSQDRPPQFF.